This T cell receptor (beta chain) was sequenced during a study of vaccination and CD4 T cells after COVID-19. Looking at the study overall: Vaccinees got either two BNT162b2 doses or two mRNA-1273 doses. Findings and caveats of the study: For convalescent patients, 304 of the 307 vaccine-specific clones analyzed were classified as spike mono-reactive.

Treatment: roughly 10-day PBMC culture with coronavirus spike peptide pools or control peptides (ViraFEST assay). Germline trimming cut 2 bases from V and 1 base from J; bases unmatched to any gene: 3. The CDR3 totals 14 residues. Germline loops: CDR1 SQVTM, CDR2 ANQGSEA. This clonotype was seen a handful of times. The antigen is not known. Cultured CD4+ T cell DNA underwent sequencing with the Oncomine TCR Beta short-read assay. TCRdb reprocessed the PCR reads via MiXCR and lists one record per CDR3 protein. The data contain roughly 12,000 distinct CDR3 sequences, roughly 56% of them singletons. This TCR derives from a human donor who had recovered from COVID-19. The source material was CD4+ T cells from blood, cultured in vitro. The V call is TRBV29-1, the J call TRBJ2-3, with 7 positions matching TRBD1. The CDR3 sequence: CSVERGQRTDTQYF. As DNA, the CDR3 is TGCAGCGTTGAAAGGGGGCAACGCACAGATACGCAGTATTTT.